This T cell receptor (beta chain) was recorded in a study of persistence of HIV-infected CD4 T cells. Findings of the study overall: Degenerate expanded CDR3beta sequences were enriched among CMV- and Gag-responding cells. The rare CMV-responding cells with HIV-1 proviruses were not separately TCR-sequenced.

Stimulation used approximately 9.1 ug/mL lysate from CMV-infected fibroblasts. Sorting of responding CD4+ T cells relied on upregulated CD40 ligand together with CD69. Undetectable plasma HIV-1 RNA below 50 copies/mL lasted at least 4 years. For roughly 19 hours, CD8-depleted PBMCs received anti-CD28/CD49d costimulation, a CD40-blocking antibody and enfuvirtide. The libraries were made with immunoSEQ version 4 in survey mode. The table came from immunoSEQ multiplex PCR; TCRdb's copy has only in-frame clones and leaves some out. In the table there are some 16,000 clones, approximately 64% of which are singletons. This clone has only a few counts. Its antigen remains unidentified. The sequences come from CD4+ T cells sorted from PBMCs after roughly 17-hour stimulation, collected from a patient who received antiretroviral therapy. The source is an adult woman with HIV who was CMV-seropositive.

The CDR3 spells CSVAIDRDTQYF. In DNA form, the CDR3 reads TGCAGCGTTGCTATAGACAGGGACACGCAGTATTTT. This chain connects TRBV29-1 to TRBJ2-3, with TRBD1 matching over 7 bases. The V gene end was trimmed by 4 bases and the J gene end by 9 bases; junction bases not matched to a gene: 7. Germline values: CDR1 SQVTM, CDR2 ANQGSEA. The CDR3 is 12 amino acids.